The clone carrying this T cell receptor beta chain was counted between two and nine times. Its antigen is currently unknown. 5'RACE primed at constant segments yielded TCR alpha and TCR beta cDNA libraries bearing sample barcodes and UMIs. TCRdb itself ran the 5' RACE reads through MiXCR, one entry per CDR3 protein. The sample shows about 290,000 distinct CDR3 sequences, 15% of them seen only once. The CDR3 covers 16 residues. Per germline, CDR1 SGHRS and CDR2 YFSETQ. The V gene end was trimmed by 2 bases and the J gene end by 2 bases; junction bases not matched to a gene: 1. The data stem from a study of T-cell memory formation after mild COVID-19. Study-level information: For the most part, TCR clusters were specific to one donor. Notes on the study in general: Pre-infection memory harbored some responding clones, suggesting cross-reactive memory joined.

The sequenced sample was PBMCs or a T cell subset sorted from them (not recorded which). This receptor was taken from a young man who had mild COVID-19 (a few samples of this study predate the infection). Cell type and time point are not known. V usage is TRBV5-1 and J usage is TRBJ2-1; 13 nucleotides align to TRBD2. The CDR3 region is CASSFGTSGAYNEQFF. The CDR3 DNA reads TGCGCCAGCAGCTTTGGGACTAGCGGGGCCTACAATGAGCAGTTCTTC.